This T cell receptor (beta chain) is from a study of OX40 agonist ivuxolimab in advanced cancers. About the research overall: Ivuxolimab, which is an agonistic anti-OX40 (CD134) antibody, was administered to the patients.

The method was immunoSEQ multiplex PCR; TCRdb's version includes in-frame clones alone and lacks a portion of them. The sample carries 50,000 to 60,000 clones, roughly 77% recorded once. Sequencing was performed on CD4+ or CD8+ T cells sorted from blood, taken in a trial of the OX40 agonist ivuxolimab. This TCR was sampled from an adult with an advanced solid tumor such as melanoma, head and neck, liver or kidney cancer.

The CDR3 nucleotides are TGTGCCAGCAGTTACATGTCCGCTTTTAGGGCCAACGTCCTGACTTTC. This codes for CASSYMSAFRANVLTF. This chain links TRBV6-6 with TRBJ2-6; the D is unclear. There are 16 residues in the CDR3. Germline V lookup: CDR1 MNHNY, CDR2 SVGAGI (reference sequence). Trimming cost V 2 bases and J 5 bases, with 13 bases left between them.